The 8 T cell receptor beta chains reported below all come from one sample, sequenced in a study of T cell repertoires in cytomegalovirus infection (dated by TCRdb to about 2019). No antigen is known for these receptors. Reading the label with the study, this specimen's treatment or condition is: in vitro stimulation with specific CMV peptide epitopes to enrich CMV-specific T cells. Sequencing was carried out with an Illumina HiSeq 1500. Starting from the raw public reads, TCRdb applied fastp trimming at Q25, assembled clones with MiXCR and retained in-frame beta chains. Rows with a matching CDR3 protein are joined into one entry that keeps the most common DNA and genes. The sample table lists fewer than 950,000 distinct CDR3 sequences, roughly 33% of them with a count of one. The ten largest clones take up approximately 13% of the sample. This specimen was cultured CD8+ T cells from PBMCs, taken from culture after CMV antigen stimulation. The source of these receptors is a human donor in good health (CMV status not recorded). Some clones in this sample may be carry-over from other donors' samples.

The J gene is TRBJ1-2, the V gene TRBV29-1; TRBD1 aligns across 12 bases. With V trimmed by 6 bases and J by 0 bases, 8 bases remained unmatched. The germline CDR1 and CDR2 sequences are SQVTM and ANQGSEA. The length of the CDR3 is 16 residues. The CDR3 spells CSVLRDRGQANYGYTF. For the CDR3, the DNA is TGCAGCGTCCTCCGGGACAGGGGGCAGGCTAACTATGGCTACACCTTC. Full variable domain (remainder filled in from reference TRBV29-1 and TRBJ1-2): SAVISQKPSRDICQRGTSLTIQCQVDSQVTMMFWYRQQPGQSLTLIATANQGSEATYESGFVIDKFPISRPNLTFSTLTVSNMSPEDSSIYLCSVLRDRGQANYGYTFGSGTRLTVV.

This chain links TRBV19 with TRBJ1-1; 9 bases agree with TRBD1. The CDR3 length is 14 residues. Looked up from germline, CDR1 is LNHDA and CDR2 is SQIVND (reference sequence). The J segment lost 0 bases and the V segment lost 7 bases, leaving 3 bases of the junction unmatched. DNA for the CDR3: TGTGCCAGTATAGGGACAGGGATGAACACTGAAGCTTTCTTT. It specifies CASIGTGMNTEAFF.

On this clonotype: A much larger clone differs by one base, so this may be a read error. V is TRBV12-3 or TRBV12-4 and J is TRBJ2-2; D not resolved. V lost 7 bases and J 1 base, leaving 4 bases between the germline ends. The CDR3 sequence is 12 residues long. DNA of the CDR3: TGTGCCAGCAACCGGAACACCGGGGAGCTGTTTTTT. It codes for CASNRNTGELFF.

V is TRBV9 and J is TRBJ2-2; D unresolved. The CDR3 sequence is 14 residues long. V lost 0 bases, J lost 1 base, and 4 bases lay in between. CDR1 and CDR2 from the germline V gene are SGDLS and YYNGEE. CDR3 in DNA: TGTGCCAGCAGCGTAGCCCAGAACACCGGGGAGCTGTTTTTT. Its protein is CASSVAQNTGELFF.

This chain connects TRBV20-1 to TRBJ2-5; D possibly corresponds to TRBD1 (6 bases). Germline V gene sequence: CDR1 DFQATT, CDR2 SNEGSKA (reference sequence). The CDR3 loop spans 15 amino acids. Trimming removed 1 base from V and 2 bases from J, with 14 bases in between. The DNA of the CDR3 is TGCAGTGCTAGAGGTGACAGGAACCTACAAGAGACCCAGTACTTC. It translates to CSARGDRNLQETQYF.

The table lists this clonotype with many counts. This chain joins TRBV7-9 and TRBJ1-1, with 7 bases that match TRBD1. Per germline, CDR1 SEHNR and CDR2 FQNEAQ (reference sequence). The CDR3 extends over 15 amino acids. V was pared by 4 bases and J by 1 base, with 6 bases of the junction left unmatched. For the CDR3, the DNA is TGTGCCAGCAGCTCGCGGACAGGACGGAACACTGAAGCTTTCTTT. Its translation is CASSSRTGRNTEAFF. The whole variable domain, filled in from reference TRBV7-9 and TRBJ1-1, reads DTGVSQNPRHKITKRGQNVTFRCDPISEHNRLYWYRQTLGQGPEFLTYFQNEAQLEKSRLLSDRFSAERPKGSFSTLEIQRTEQGDSAMYLCASSSRTGRNTEAFFGQGTRLTVV.

The gene calls are TRBV5-3 and TRBJ2-7, with D hard to call. TRBV5-3 is known as an ORF, though its function is uncertain. This CDR3 spans 13 amino acids. CDR3: CASSLDGNYEQYV. The CDR3 nucleotides are TGTGCCAGCAGCTTGGACGGAAACTACGAGCAGTACGTC.

This clonotype was found a few times. The chain is built from TRBV4-2 and TRBJ1-1, with 7 bases aligning to TRBD1. J was trimmed by 2 bases and V by 4 bases; bases with no gene match: 7. Germline CDR1 reads LGHNA; CDR2 reads YNFKEQ. The CDR3 length is 15 residues. The CDR3 loop is CASSRPTGINTEAFF. The CDR3 bases are TGTGCCAGCAGCCGACCGACAGGGATAAACACTGAAGCTTTCTTT.